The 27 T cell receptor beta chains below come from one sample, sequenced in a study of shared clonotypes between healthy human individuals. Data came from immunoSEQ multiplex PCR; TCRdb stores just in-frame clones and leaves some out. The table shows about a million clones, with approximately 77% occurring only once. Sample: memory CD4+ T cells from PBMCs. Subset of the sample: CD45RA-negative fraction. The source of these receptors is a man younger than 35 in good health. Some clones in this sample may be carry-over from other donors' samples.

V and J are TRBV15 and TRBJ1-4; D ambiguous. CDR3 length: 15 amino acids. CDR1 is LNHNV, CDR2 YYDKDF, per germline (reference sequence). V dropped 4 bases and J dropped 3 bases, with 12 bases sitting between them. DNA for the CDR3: TGTGCCACCAGCAAAGAGGTAGTCCCTAATGAAAAACTGTTTTTT. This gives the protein CATSKEVVPNEKLFF.

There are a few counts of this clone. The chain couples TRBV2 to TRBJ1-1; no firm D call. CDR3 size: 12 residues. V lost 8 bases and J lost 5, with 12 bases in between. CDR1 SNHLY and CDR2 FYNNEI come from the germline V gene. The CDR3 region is CASADALTEAFF. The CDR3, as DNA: TGTGCCAGCGCTGACGCCTTGACTGAAGCTTTCTTT. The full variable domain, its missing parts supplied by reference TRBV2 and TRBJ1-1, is EPEVTQTPSHQVTQMGQEVILRCVPISNHLYFYWYRQILGQKVEFLVSFYNNEISEKSEIFDDQFSVERPDGSNFTLKIRSTKLEDSAMYFCASADALTEAFFGQGTRLTVV.

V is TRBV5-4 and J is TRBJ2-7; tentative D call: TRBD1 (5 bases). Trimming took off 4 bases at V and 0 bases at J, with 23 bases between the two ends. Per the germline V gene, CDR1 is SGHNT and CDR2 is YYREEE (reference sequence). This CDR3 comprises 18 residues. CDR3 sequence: CASSDARMQGFPSYEQYF. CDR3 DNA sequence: TGTGCCAGCAGCGACGCGCGTATGCAGGGTTTCCCCTCCTACGAGCAGTACTTC.

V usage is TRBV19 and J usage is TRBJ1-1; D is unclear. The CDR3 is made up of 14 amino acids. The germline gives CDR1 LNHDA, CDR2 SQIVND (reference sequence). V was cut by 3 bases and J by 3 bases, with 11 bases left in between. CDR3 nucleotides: TGTGCCAGTAGTATCGCCAGCTCAGACACTGAAGCTTTCTTT. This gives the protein CASSIASSDTEAFF.

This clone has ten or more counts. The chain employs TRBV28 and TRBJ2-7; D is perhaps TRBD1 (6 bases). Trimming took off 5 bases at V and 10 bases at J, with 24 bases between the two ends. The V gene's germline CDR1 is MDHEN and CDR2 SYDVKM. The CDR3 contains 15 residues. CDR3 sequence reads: CASSPNWGHLLSQYF. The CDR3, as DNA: TGTGCCAGCAGTCCGAATTGGGGACACTTACTGTCCCAGTACTTC. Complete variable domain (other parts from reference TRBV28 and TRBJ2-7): DVKVTQSSRYLVKRTGEKVFLECVQDMDHENMFWYRQDPGLGLRLIYFSYDVKMKEKGDIPEGYSVSREKKERFSLILESASTNQTSMYLCASSPNWGHLLSQYFGPGTRLTVT.

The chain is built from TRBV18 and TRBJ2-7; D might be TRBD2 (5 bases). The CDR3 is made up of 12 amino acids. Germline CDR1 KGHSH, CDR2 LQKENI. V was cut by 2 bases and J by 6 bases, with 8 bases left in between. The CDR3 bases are TGTGCCAGCTCACCAAAGACTACCGAGCAGTACTTC. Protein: CASSPKTTEQYF.

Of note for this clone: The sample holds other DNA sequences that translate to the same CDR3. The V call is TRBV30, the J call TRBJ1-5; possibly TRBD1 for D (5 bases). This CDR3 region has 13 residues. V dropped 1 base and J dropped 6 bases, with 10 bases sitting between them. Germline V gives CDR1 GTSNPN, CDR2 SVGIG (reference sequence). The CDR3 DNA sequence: TGTGCCTGGAGTGGCGGGGGTAGTCAGCCCCAGCATTTT. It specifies CAWSGGGSQPQHF. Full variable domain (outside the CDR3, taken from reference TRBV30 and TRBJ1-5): SQTIHQWPATLVQPVGSPLSLECTVEGTSNPNLYWYRQAAGRGLQLLFYSVGIGQISSEVPQNLSASRPQDRQFILSSKKLLLSDSGFYLCAWSGGGSQPQHFGDGTRLSIL.

The CDR3 sequence: CASSLVKIPYEQYF. CDR3 nucleotides: TGTGCCAGCAGCTTAGTTAAGATCCCCTACGAGCAGTACTTC. This chain uses TRBV7-9 with TRBJ2-7; D unresolved. There are 14 residues in the CDR3. Trimming stripped 1 base from V and 2 bases from J, with 9 bases between. Germline lookup yields CDR1 SEHNR and CDR2 FQNEAQ (reference sequence).

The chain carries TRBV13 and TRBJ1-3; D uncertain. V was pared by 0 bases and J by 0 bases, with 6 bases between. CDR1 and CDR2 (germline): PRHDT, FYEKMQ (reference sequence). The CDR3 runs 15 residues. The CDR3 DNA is TGTGCCAGCAGCTTAGGACGTTACTCTGGAAACACCATATATTTT. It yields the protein CASSLGRYSGNTIYF.

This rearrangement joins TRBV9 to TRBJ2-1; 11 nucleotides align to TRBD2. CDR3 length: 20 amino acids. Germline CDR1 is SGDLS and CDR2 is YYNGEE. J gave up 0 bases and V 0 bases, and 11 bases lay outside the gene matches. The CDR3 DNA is TGTGCCAGCAGCGTAGACTGGCTAGCGGGAGGCGGGAGCTCCTACAATGAGCAGTTCTTC. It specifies CASSVDWLAGGGSSYNEQFF.

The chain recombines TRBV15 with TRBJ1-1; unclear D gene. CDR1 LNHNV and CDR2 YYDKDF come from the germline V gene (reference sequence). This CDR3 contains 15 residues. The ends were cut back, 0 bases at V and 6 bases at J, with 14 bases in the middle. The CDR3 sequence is CATSRDLAGIPEAFF. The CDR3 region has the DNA TGTGCCACCAGCAGAGACTTGGCGGGGATCCCTGAAGCTTTCTTT.

CDR3 DNA: TGCGCCAGCAGCTTCCAGGGGCAGGGGGCGTTTGATACGCAGTATTTT. It translates to CASSFQGQGAFDTQYF. This chain joins TRBV5-1 and TRBJ2-3; 8 nucleotides agree with TRBD1. J lost 6 bases, V lost 2 bases, and 11 bases had no gene match. CDR1 and CDR2 from the germline V gene are SGHRS and YFSETQ. The CDR3 runs to 16 residues.

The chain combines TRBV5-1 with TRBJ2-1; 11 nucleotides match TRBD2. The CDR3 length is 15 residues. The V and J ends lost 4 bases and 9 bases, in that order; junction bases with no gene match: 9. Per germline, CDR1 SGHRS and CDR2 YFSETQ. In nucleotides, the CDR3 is TGCGCCAGCAGCCTAGTAGCGGGAGGGCCGGGTGAGCAGTTCTTC. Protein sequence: CASSLVAGGPGEQFF.

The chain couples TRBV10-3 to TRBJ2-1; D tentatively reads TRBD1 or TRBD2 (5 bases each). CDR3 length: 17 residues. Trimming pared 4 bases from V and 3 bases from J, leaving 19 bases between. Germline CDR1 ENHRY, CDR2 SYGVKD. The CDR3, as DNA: TGTGCCATCAGTGGTCCCAGCCCGGGACCTCACTACAATGAGCAGTTCTTC. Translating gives CAISGPSPGPHYNEQFF.

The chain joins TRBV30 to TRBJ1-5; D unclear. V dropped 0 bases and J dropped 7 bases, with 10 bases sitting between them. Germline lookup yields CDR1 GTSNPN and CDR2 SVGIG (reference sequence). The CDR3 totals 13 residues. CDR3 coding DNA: TGTGCCTGGAGTGTAGAGACCCAGCAGCCCCAGCATTTT. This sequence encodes CAWSVETQQPQHF.

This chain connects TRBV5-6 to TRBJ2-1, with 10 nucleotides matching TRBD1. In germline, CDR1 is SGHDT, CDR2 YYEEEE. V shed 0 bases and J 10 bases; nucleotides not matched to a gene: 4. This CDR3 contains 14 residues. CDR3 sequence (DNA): TGTGCCAGCAGCTTGGTGGGACAGGGGTCCGAGCAGTTCTTC. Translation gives CASSLVGQGSEQFF.

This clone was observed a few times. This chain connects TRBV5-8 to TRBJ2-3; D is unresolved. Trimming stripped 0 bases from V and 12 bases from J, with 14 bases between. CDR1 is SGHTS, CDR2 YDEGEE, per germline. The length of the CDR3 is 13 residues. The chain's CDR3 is CASSLAQHLLQYF. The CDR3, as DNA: TGTGCCAGCAGCTTGGCACAGCACCTACTTCAGTATTTT.

CDR3: CASSSLTSDEQYF. CDR3 DNA sequence: TGCGCCAGCAGCTCCCTAACTAGCGATGAGCAGTACTTC. This chain connects TRBV5-1 to TRBJ2-7; 7 bases align to TRBD2. The CDR3 runs 13 residues. In germline, CDR1 is SGHRS, CDR2 YFSETQ. V dropped 3 bases and J dropped 7; count of bases not matched to a gene: 7.

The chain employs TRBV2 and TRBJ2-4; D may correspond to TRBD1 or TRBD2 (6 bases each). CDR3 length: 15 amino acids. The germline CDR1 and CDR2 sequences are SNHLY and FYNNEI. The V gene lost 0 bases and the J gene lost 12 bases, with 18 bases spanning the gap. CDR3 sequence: CASSEAHREDFPQYF. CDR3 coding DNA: TGTGCCAGCAGTGAAGCGCACAGGGAGGATTTTCCTCAGTACTTC.

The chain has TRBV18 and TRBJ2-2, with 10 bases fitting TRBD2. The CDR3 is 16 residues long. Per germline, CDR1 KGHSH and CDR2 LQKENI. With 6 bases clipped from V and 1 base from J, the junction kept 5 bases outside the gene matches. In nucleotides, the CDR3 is TGTGCCAGCTCGCAAGGACTAGCGGAGAACACCGGGGAGCTGTTTTTT. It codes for CASSQGLAENTGELFF.

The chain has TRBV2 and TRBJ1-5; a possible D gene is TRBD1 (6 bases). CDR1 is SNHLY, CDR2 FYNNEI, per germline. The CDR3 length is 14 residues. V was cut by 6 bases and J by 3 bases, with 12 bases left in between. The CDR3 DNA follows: TGTGCCAGCAGGTACAGGGTACTCAATCAGCCCCAGCATTTT. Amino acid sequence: CASRYRVLNQPQHF.

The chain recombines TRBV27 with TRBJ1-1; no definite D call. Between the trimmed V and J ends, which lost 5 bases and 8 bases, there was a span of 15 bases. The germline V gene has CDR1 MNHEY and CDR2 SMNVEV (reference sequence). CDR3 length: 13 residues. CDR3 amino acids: CASSVREPGEAFF. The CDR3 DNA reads TGTGCCAGCAGTGTCCGGGAGCCGGGGGAAGCTTTCTTT.

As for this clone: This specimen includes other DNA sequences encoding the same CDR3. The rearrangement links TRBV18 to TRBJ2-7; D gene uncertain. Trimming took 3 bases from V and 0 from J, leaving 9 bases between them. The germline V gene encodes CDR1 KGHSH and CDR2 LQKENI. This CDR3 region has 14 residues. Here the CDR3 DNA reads TGTGCCAGCTCACCCAGGACGGGCTCCTACGAGCAGTACTTC. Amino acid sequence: CASSPRTGSYEQYF.

The CDR3 is CASSPPARGRWNTEAFF. In DNA, the CDR3 is TGTGCCAGCTCACCACCGGCCAGGGGGAGGTGGAACACTGAAGCTTTCTTT. The rearrangement joins TRBV18 to TRBJ1-1; 7 bases fit TRBD1. CDR3 length: 17 residues. In germline, CDR1 is KGHSH, CDR2 LQKENI. Trimming at V came to 0 bases and at J to 1 base, leaving 8 bases not matched to a gene.

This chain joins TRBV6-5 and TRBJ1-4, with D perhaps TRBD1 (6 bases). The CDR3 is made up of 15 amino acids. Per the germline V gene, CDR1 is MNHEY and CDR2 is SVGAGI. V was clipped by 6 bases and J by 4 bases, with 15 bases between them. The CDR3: CASRARGAGNEKLFF. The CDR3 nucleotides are TGTGCCAGCAGAGCCCGGGGGGCTGGTAATGAAAAACTGTTTTTT.

Here the CDR3 DNA reads TGTGCCAGCAGCTTAACAGCCAATCAGCCCCAGCATTTT. Its protein is CASSLTANQPQHF. The chain employs TRBV7-3 and TRBJ1-5; D remains unclear. Trimming cost V 0 bases and J 3 bases, with 3 bases left between them. The CDR3 contains 13 residues. Germline V gives CDR1 SGHTA, CDR2 FQGTGA.

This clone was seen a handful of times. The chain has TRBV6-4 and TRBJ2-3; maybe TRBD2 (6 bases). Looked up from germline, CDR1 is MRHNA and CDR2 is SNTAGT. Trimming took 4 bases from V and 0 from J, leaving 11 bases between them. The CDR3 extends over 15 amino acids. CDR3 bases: TGTGCCAGCAGTGTCACGGGAGTTAGCACAGATACGCAGTATTTT. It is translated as CASSVTGVSTDTQYF.